Listed below are T cell receptor beta chains from one sample, sequenced in a study of blood T cell repertoires in COVID-19. Some clones are missing from TCRdb's copy, which holds only in-frame ones; the method was immunoSEQ multiplex PCR. The table records roughly 190,000 clones, roughly 82% of them present only once. Material for sequencing was PBMCs or T cells enriched from blood (not recorded which). These receptors originate from a middle-aged man who had recovered from COVID-19. CDR3s leave out the opening cysteine and the closing phenylalanine or tryptophan. D genes are given only for firm matches. The size field is filled for only some rows; it gives once, few, many or a size class.

v_call clone_size d_call cdr3_aa
TRBV19 . TRBD1 ASSMGTGGGKTQY
TRBV30 . TRBD2 ACPKRGYTDTQY
TRBV29-1 . . SVDRNLNYGYT
TRBV7-2 . . ASRPGSGGDQPQH
TRBV4-3 . . ASSSDQGIGNTIY
TRBV7-3 . TRBD2 ASSVTGLAGEDEQF
TRBV6-6 few . ASSYSSLRRDYEQY
TRBV11-1 . . ASSRTADTQY
TRBV28 . . ASSSLGGSTDTQY
TRBV24-1 . . ATSDSGVGVRSYNEQF